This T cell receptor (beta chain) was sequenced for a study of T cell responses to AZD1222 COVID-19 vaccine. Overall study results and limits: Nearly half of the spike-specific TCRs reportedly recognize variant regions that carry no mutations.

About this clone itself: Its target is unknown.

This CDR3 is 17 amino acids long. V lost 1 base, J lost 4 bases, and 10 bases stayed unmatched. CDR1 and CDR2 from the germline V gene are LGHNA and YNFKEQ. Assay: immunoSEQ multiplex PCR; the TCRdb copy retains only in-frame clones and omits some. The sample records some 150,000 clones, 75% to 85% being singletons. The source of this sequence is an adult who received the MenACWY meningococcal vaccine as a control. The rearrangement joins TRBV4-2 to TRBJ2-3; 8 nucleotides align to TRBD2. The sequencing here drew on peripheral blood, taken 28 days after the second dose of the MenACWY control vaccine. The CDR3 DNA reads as TGTGCCAGCAGCCAAGCCGCCCTAGCGGGTCTGGCAGATACGCAGTATTTT. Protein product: CASSQAALAGLADTQYF.